A single sample is the source of the 17 T cell receptor beta chains below, sequenced in a study of cytomegalovirus exposure and HLA in healthy donors (dated by TCRdb to about 2017). Library generation was performed with the immunoSEQ multiplex PCR assay. The table comes from immuneACCESS by way of TCRdb, which keeps in-frame sequences with V and J called. Part of the clones is missing from these tables; in studies checked, under half for an unresolved V gene and the rest for unknown reasons. This sample gives tens of thousands of clones in total; around 92% of them show up just once. The ten most abundant clones make up 0.95% to 1.5% of the sample. The sequencing input was PBMCs. These receptors were collected from a woman aged 18-29 years in good health and CMV-seronegative.

The V and J genes are TRBV9 and TRBJ2-5, with no clear D. This CDR3 contains 14 residues. CDR1 is SGDLS, CDR2 YYNGEE, per germline. Trimming left V 0 bases short and J 3 bases short, with 9 bases between. The CDR3, as DNA: TGTGCCAGCAGCGTAGGAGGTCAGAAAGAGACCCAGTACTTC. This translates into CASSVGGQKETQYF.

This clone was observed a handful of times. The CDR3 spells CATSRHGDSYEQYF. CDR3 sequence (DNA): TGTGCCACCAGCAGACACGGGGACTCCTACGAGCAGTACTTC. The rearrangement links TRBV15 to TRBJ2-7; maybe TRBD2 (5 bases). V was shortened by 2 bases and J by 0 bases, with 8 bases between the two germline ends. The CDR3 covers 14 residues. Germline V gives CDR1 LNHNV, CDR2 YYDKDF (reference sequence).

The V and J genes are TRBV28 and TRBJ2-1; TRBD1 matches at 8 bases. This CDR3 has 15 residues. Per germline, CDR1 MDHEN and CDR2 SYDVKM. The trim removed 4 bases at V and 7 bases at J, leaving 9 bases unmatched. The CDR3 loop is CASSSGQGWGNEQFF. CDR3 bases: TGTGCCAGCAGTTCCGGACAGGGTTGGGGTAATGAGCAGTTCTTC.

V usage is TRBV15 and J usage is TRBJ2-3, with 8 positions matching TRBD2. Looked up from germline, CDR1 is LNHNV and CDR2 is YYDKDF (reference sequence). This CDR3 comprises 16 residues. J gave up 1 base and V 1 base, and 4 bases lay outside the gene matches. CDR3: CATSRGPAGGTDTQYF. The CDR3 DNA sequence: TGTGCCACCAGCAGAGGCCCAGCGGGGGGCACAGATACGCAGTATTTT.

The chain couples TRBV7-2 to TRBJ1-4, with D unresolved. This CDR3 has 15 residues. Per the germline V gene, CDR1 is SGHTA and CDR2 is FQGNSA. V was trimmed by 1 base and J by 4 bases, leaving 10 bases between them. The CDR3 region is CASSLGGGSNEKLFF. The CDR3 DNA reads TGTGCCAGCAGCTTAGGAGGAGGCAGTAATGAAAAACTGTTTTTT.

The chain recombines TRBV6-5 with TRBJ2-5; D may be TRBD2 (5 bases). CDR1 is MNHEY and CDR2 is SVGAGI in the germline V gene. V was clipped by 6 bases and J by 9 bases, with 17 bases between them. The CDR3 consists of 13 residues. The CDR3 loop reads CASRGISAGSQYF. The CDR3 DNA reads TGTGCCAGCAGGGGGATATCCGCGGGTTCCCAGTACTTC.

This clone was seen a handful of times. CDR3 DNA: TGTGCCAGCAGCTTGGGGTCCGGGACTCCCGGGGGCACAGATACGCAGTATTTT. Translation: CASSLGSGTPGGTDTQYF. The chain has TRBV7-9 and TRBJ2-3, with D possibly TRBD2 on 6 matching bases. This CDR3 spans 18 amino acids. CDR1 SEHNR and CDR2 FQNEAQ come from the germline V gene (reference sequence). Trimming left V 3 bases short and J 1 base short, with 20 bases between.

This clone is medium-sized within its sample. The chain has TRBV27 and TRBJ1-2; 8 positions match TRBD1. Germline V CDR1 and CDR2: MNHEY, SMNVEV (reference sequence). The CDR3 is 13 amino acids. Trimming took 5 bases from V and 4 from J; bases not matched to a gene: 3. CDR3 in DNA: TGTGCCAGCAGTCGCGGGACAGGCTATGGCTACACCTTC. Amino acid sequence: CASSRGTGYGYTF.

The genes are TRBV27 and TRBJ1-6; D unclear. V lost 3 bases to trimming and J lost 7 bases, with 10 bases between them. The V gene's germline CDR1 is MNHEY and CDR2 SMNVEV (reference sequence). The CDR3 has 14 residues. CDR3 in DNA: TGTGCCAGCAGTTTCTTGGTTCTAAATTCACCCCTCCACTTT. Encoded protein: CASSFLVLNSPLHF.

This rearrangement joins TRBV29-1 to TRBJ2-5; weak D call: TRBD2 (5 bases). Germline CDR1 and CDR2: SQVTM and ANQGSEA. CDR3 size: 12 residues. V lost 2 bases, J lost 5 bases, and 9 bases lay in between. The CDR3 spells CSVERGGETQYF. The CDR3 region has the DNA TGCAGCGTTGAACGAGGCGGGGAGACCCAGTACTTC.

The chain carries TRBV2 and TRBJ2-7, with TRBD2 identical over 9 bases. The germline V gene has CDR1 SNHLY and CDR2 FYNNEI. This CDR3 has 14 residues. The ends lost 6 bases at V and 5 bases at J; junction bases unmatched: 8. The CDR3 DNA reads as TGTGCCAGCAGGGGCGGGAGGGGGTACAACGAGCAGTACTTC. Its protein is CASRGGRGYNEQYF.

This clone was counted once. The chain combines TRBV10-2 with TRBJ2-1; 16 bases match TRBD2. With V trimmed by 6 bases and J by 4 bases, 3 bases remained unmatched. The CDR3 totals 16 residues. CDR1 is WSHSY, CDR2 SAAADI, per germline. The CDR3 loop reads CASSEGLAGGYNEQFF. The CDR3 nucleotides are TGCGCCAGCAGCGAGGGACTAGCGGGAGGGTACAATGAGCAGTTCTTC.

The chain employs TRBV28 and TRBJ2-5, with 8 bases aligning to TRBD1. Germline assignment: CDR1 MDHEN and CDR2 SYDVKM. V gave up 4 bases and J gave up 2 bases; unmatched junction bases: 9. There are 16 residues in the CDR3. The CDR3: CASSSAQGAHQETQYF. DNA of the CDR3: TGTGCCAGCAGTTCAGCTCAGGGGGCGCATCAAGAGACCCAGTACTTC.

This clone was detected only a few times. The rearrangement joins TRBV5-4 to TRBJ1-2, with 12 positions matching TRBD1. This CDR3 is built from 15 residues. V shed 3 bases, J shed 4 bases, and the junction held 4 bases outside the gene matches. Germline V gives CDR1 SGHNT, CDR2 YYREEE (reference sequence). Written as DNA, the CDR3 is TGTGCCAGCAGCTCCGGGACAGGGGGCCGCTATGGCTACACCTTC. Its protein is CASSSGTGGRYGYTF.

The chain joins TRBV5-4 to TRBJ2-1; unclear D gene. Deletions cut 4 bases from V and 0 bases from J, with 11 bases between. The CDR3 has 15 residues. The germline V gene has CDR1 SGHNT and CDR2 YYREEE (reference sequence). The CDR3 sequence is CASSDSPSSYNEQFF. The CDR3 DNA follows: TGTGCCAGCAGCGACTCCCCGAGCTCCTACAATGAGCAGTTCTTC.

The chain uses TRBV5-1 and TRBJ1-1; a possible D gene is TRBD1 (6 bases). The CDR3 totals 16 residues. CDR1 SGHRS and CDR2 YFSETQ come from the germline V gene. Trimming took off 0 bases at V and 1 base at J, with 13 bases between the two ends. The CDR3 loop reads CASSLVVRTANTEAFF. As DNA, the CDR3 is TGCGCCAGCAGCTTGGTAGTGCGGACAGCGAACACTGAAGCTTTCTTT.

J is TRBJ1-3 and V is TRBV4-1; 7 bases are shared with TRBD1. Germline V gene data show CDR1 as MGHRA and CDR2 as YSYEKL. Trimming took 1 base from V and 8 from J; bases not matched to a gene: 17. The CDR3 is 18 residues long. CDR3 nucleotides: TGCGCCAGCAGCCAAGTAGGAGGTTGGAGGGGGCCCACTCACACCATATATTTT. Translated: CASSQVGGWRGPTHTIYF.